One T cell receptor beta chain is described in this entry. Its antigen is as yet unknown. The data were obtained in a study of regulatory T cells in long-lasting Graves disease. Study conclusions and caveats: TRBV28, TRBJ1-2 and TRBJ2-5 emerged as the favored segments in persistent disease. TCR diversity in persistent Graves' patients was below that of newly diagnosed ones. Comparison showed that persistent patients shared more public clonotypes (about 3,000) than new patients (nearly 1,000).

Documented time point: persistent/refractory GD, antithyroid drugs over 5 years with positive TRAb. The TCR library was made from RNA that had been extracted from PBMCs in TRIzol. American Thyroid Association guidelines were used to diagnose Graves' disease. The V gene lost 0 bases and the J gene lost 0 bases, with 12 bases spanning the gap. The length of the CDR3 is 18 residues. The germline V gene has CDR1 LGHNT and CDR2 FRNRAP. Sequencing libraries for TCR beta were prepared with iRepertoire HTBI primers and Arm-PCR of CDR3 regions. Using its own MiXCR run on the multiplex PCR reads, TCRdb lists one record per CDR3 protein. The data contain over 650,000 distinct CDR3 sequences, 25% to 35% of them singletons.

This sequence joins TRBV12-5 and TRBJ2-6; the D gene is possibly TRBD2 (5 bases). This TCR derives from a female donor with Graves disease. The sample was peripheral blood mononuclear cells (PBMCs), taken when the disease was refractory, from a patient treated with antithyroid drugs. The CDR3 DNA reads as TGTGCTAGTGGTTTGGTACCCCCCGGGATCTCTGGGGCCAACGTCCTGACTTTC. Protein product: CASGLVPPGISGANVLTF.